Shown below are 19 T cell receptor beta chains from a single sample sequenced in a study of cytomegalovirus exposure and HLA in healthy donors (dated 2017 in TCRdb). The library was obtained by the immunoSEQ multiplex PCR assay. A mixture of 60 forward primers for TCR Vbeta segments and 13 reverse primers for TCR Jbeta segments was used in the multiplex PCR. TCRdb took this table from immuneACCESS and kept in-frame rearrangements with V and J called. Such tables lack part of the clones; where checked against another copy, unresolved V genes explain under half of the gap, and the rest is unexplained. The table kept for this sample lists approximately 70,000 clones. The ten most abundant clones make up approximately 1.6% of the sample. The specimen sequenced was PBMCs. These receptors originate from a woman aged 30 to 39 in good health and CMV-seronegative.

The chain links TRBV7-3 to TRBJ2-7; weak D call: TRBD2 (6 bases). Trimming removed 1 base from V and 3 bases from J, with 16 bases in between. This CDR3 spans 16 amino acids. Per germline, CDR1 SGHTA and CDR2 FQGTGA. CDR3 sequence reads: CASSLIGSPGNYEQYF. Here the CDR3 DNA reads TGTGCCAGCAGCTTAATCGGGAGTCCGGGGAACTACGAGCAGTACTTC.

V usage is TRBV28 and J usage is TRBJ1-1; 8 bases are a match to TRBD1. V lost 3 bases to trimming and J lost 12 bases; unmatched junction nucleotides: 6. This CDR3 is 12 amino acids long. Germline loops: CDR1 MDHEN, CDR2 SYDVKM. This CDR3 is CASSFQGARTFF. CDR3 coding DNA: TGTGCCAGCAGTTTCCAGGGGGCCCGTACTTTCTTT.

The chain links TRBV2 to TRBJ1-5; D unclear. The CDR3 covers 15 residues. Per germline, CDR1 SNHLY and CDR2 FYNNEI. Trimming took 1 base from V and 2 from J, leaving 9 bases between them. The chain's CDR3 is CASSEVGQGNQPQHF. The CDR3 nucleotides read TGTGCCAGCAGTGAAGTAGGTCAGGGCAATCAGCCCCAGCATTTT. Filled out from reference TRBV2 and TRBJ1-5, the complete variable domain reads EPEVTQTPSHQVTQMGQEVILRCVPISNHLYFYWYRQILGQKVEFLVSFYNNEISEKSEIFDDQFSVERPDGSNFTLKIRSTKLEDSAMYFCASSEVGQGNQPQHFGDGTRLSIL.

This chain connects TRBV30 to TRBJ2-3; TRBD1 matches at 7 bases. This CDR3 region has 17 residues. Germline CDR1 GTSNPN, CDR2 SVGIG (reference sequence). J lost 2 bases, V lost 3 bases, and 14 bases had no gene match. The CDR3 reads CAWSPTQGRRATDTQYF. In DNA form, the CDR3 reads TGTGCCTGGAGCCCCACACAGGGGCGACGGGCCACAGATACGCAGTATTTT.

V is TRBV30 and J is TRBJ1-1; no clear D. Trimming shortened V by 0 bases and J by 0 bases, and 2 bases separated the two germline ends. The CDR3 spans 12 residues. CDR1 is GTSNPN and CDR2 is SVGIG in the germline V gene (reference sequence). The CDR3 spells CAWSVMNTEAFF. DNA for the CDR3: TGTGCCTGGAGTGTCATGAACACTGAAGCTTTCTTT.

The chain uses TRBV6-5 and TRBJ2-5; D is unclear. The V gene lost 0 bases and the J gene lost 1 base, with 6 bases spanning the gap. Germline CDR1 is MNHEY and CDR2 is SVGAGI. The CDR3 extends over 14 amino acids. The CDR3 DNA reads TGTGCCAGCAGTTACTCAGAGAGCCAAGAGACCCAGTACTTC. Residues: CASSYSESQETQYF.

The V call is TRBV19, the J call TRBJ2-3; the D gene is possibly TRBD2 (7 bases). This CDR3 spans 15 amino acids. Between the trimmed V and J ends, which lost 4 bases and 5 bases, there was a span of 16 bases. The germline gives CDR1 LNHDA, CDR2 SQIVND (reference sequence). The CDR3 reads CASSTHREGIDTQYF. The CDR3 DNA is TGTGCCAGTAGTACTCACAGGGAGGGGATAGATACGCAGTATTTT.

The chain combines TRBV7-2 with TRBJ2-7; D unclear. Germline loops: CDR1 SGHTA, CDR2 FQGNSA. V was clipped by 3 bases and J by 4 bases, with 10 bases between them. The CDR3 is 13 amino acids. CDR3 sequence reads: CASSFHGQYEQYF. CDR3 DNA: TGTGCCAGCAGCTTTCACGGTCAATACGAGCAGTACTTC.

The chain links TRBV2 to TRBJ1-2; no definite D call. Germline values: CDR1 SNHLY, CDR2 FYNNEI. The CDR3 is made up of 11 amino acids. The V and J ends lost 8 bases and 4 bases respectively, with 8 bases between them. CDR3 loop: CASGSLYGYTF. The CDR3 coding sequence is TGTGCCAGCGGCAGTCTCTATGGCTACACCTTC.

V gene TRBV5-1 combines with J gene TRBJ1-1; TRBD1 aligns across 8 bases. The junction had 1 base not matched to a gene; V was cut back by 0 bases and J by 0 bases. The CDR3 is 15 amino acids. Germline lookup yields CDR1 SGHRS and CDR2 YFSETQ. In DNA, the CDR3 is TGCGCCAGCAGCTTGGGGACAGGGATGAACACTGAAGCTTTCTTT. Protein: CASSLGTGMNTEAFF.

This chain uses TRBV18 with TRBJ1-5; TRBD1 aligns across 7 bases. With 1 base clipped from V and 1 base from J, the junction kept 7 bases outside the gene matches. The CDR3 consists of 17 residues. The V gene's germline CDR1 is KGHSH and CDR2 LQKENI. CDR3 loop: CASSPLHRTGSNQPQHF. In nucleotides, the CDR3 is TGTGCCAGCTCACCACTACATAGGACAGGAAGCAATCAGCCCCAGCATTTT.

The V and J genes are TRBV4-2 and TRBJ1-5; weak D call: TRBD1 (5 bases). Trimming removed 6 bases from V and 5 bases from J, with 11 bases in between. The CDR3 covers 13 residues. Germline V CDR1 and CDR2: LGHNA, YNFKEQ. In DNA form, the CDR3 reads TGTGCCAGCAGAAGACAGTACGATCAGCCCCAGCATTTT. Its translation is CASRRQYDQPQHF.

The V gene is TRBV13, the J gene TRBJ2-3; D uncertain. The CDR3 extends over 14 amino acids. V lost 2 bases and J lost 1, with 7 bases in between. The germline V gene encodes CDR1 PRHDT and CDR2 FYEKMQ (reference sequence). CDR3 in amino acids: CASSLTGGTDTQYF. As DNA, the CDR3 is TGTGCCAGCAGCTTAACTGGAGGCACAGATACGCAGTATTTT. Together with reference TRBV13 and TRBJ2-3, the CDR3 gives the full variable domain: AAGVIQSPRHLIKEKRETATLKCYPIPRHDTVYWYQQGPGQDPQFLISFYEKMQSDKGSIPDRFSAQQFSDYHSELNMSSLELGDSALYFCASSLTGGTDTQYFGPGTRLTVL.

The chain links TRBV5-6 to TRBJ2-5; D is undetermined. CDR3 length: 11 amino acids. V dropped 3 bases and J dropped 4 bases, with 4 bases sitting between them. Germline assignment: CDR1 SGHDT and CDR2 YYEEEE. DNA of the CDR3: TGTGCCAGCAGCTGGAGAGAGACCCAGTACTTC. The encoded protein is CASSWRETQYF.

The J gene is TRBJ2-1, the V gene TRBV7-8, with D possibly matching TRBD1 (5 bases). The V end was cut by 1 base, the J end by 7 bases, with 11 bases between. The V gene's germline CDR1 is SGHVS and CDR2 FQNEAQ. The CDR3 loop spans 14 amino acids. The CDR3 sequence is CASSLVRAGNEQFF. CDR3 in DNA: TGTGCCAGCAGCTTAGTTCGGGCAGGGAATGAGCAGTTCTTC.

This sequence joins TRBV7-2 and TRBJ2-7, with D maybe TRBD2 (6 bases). Germline CDR1 reads SGHTA; CDR2 reads FQGNSA. The CDR3 runs 14 residues. V lost 3 bases, J lost 5 bases, and 14 bases lay in between. The CDR3 DNA reads TGTGCCAGCAGCTTCTCTGGGACTGTCGACGAGCAGTACTTC. Translating it yields CASSFSGTVDEQYF.

V and J are TRBV7-2 and TRBJ1-5; D is possibly TRBD1 (6 bases). This CDR3 region has 15 residues. The V end was cut by 5 bases, the J end by 4 bases, with 15 bases between. Germline values: CDR1 SGHTA, CDR2 FQGNSA. The CDR3 region has the DNA TGTGCCAGCAGCCAACAGGGCGGAAAGAATCAGCCCCAGCATTTT. It translates to CASSQQGGKNQPQHF.

CDR3 region: CASSPSSYEQYF. The CDR3 DNA sequence: TGTGCCAGCAGCCCCTCTTCCTACGAGCAGTACTTC. The rearrangement uses TRBV14 and TRBJ2-7; no firm D call. V was shortened by 4 bases and J by 1 base, with 5 bases between the two germline ends. This CDR3 spans 12 amino acids. The V gene's germline CDR1 is SGHDN and CDR2 FVKESK.

The genes are TRBV4-3 and TRBJ1-5; TRBD1 matches at 7 bases. CDR3 size: 15 residues. Germline V gene data show CDR1 as LGHNA and CDR2 as YSLEER. J lost 4 bases, V lost 3 bases, and 6 bases had no gene match. The chain's CDR3 is CASSHYTGENQPQHF. The CDR3, as DNA: TGCGCCAGCAGCCATTATACAGGGGAAAATCAGCCCCAGCATTTT.